These 25 T cell receptor beta chains were all obtained from the same sample, sequenced in a study of response to subunit inactivated influenza vaccine. MiXCR was run by TCRdb on the RT-PCR reads, yielding one entry per CDR3 protein. The sample lists about 190,000 distinct CDR3 sequences, over 13% occurring once. The specimen was CD8+ T cells sorted from PBMCs, collected 5 days after vaccination. These receptors were collected from a man between 50 and 59 years old who received an inactivated influenza vaccine.

This clonotype was counted between two and nine times. This chain joins TRBV15 and TRBJ2-1, with 11 positions matching TRBD2. V shed 5 bases and J 2 bases; nucleotides not matched to a gene: 5. Germline loops: CDR1 LNHNV, CDR2 YYDKDF (reference sequence). The CDR3 runs to 16 residues. CDR3 protein: CATSSRLAGTYNEQFF. The CDR3 region has the DNA TGTGCCACCAGCTCCAGACTAGCGGGAACCTACAATGAGCAGTTCTTC.

In this sample, this clonotype turned up a few times. This chain joins TRBV6-5 and TRBJ2-2; 15 bases match TRBD2. The germline CDR1 and CDR2 sequences are MNHEY and SVGAGI. The CDR3 is made up of 18 amino acids. V was clipped by 0 bases and J by 7 bases; unmatched bases: 6. The CDR3 sequence is CASSYSGLAGGYVGELFF. The CDR3 DNA reads as TGTGCCAGCAGTTACTCAGGACTAGCGGGAGGGTACGTCGGGGAGCTGTTTTTT.

This clonotype was seen only a few times. The chain is built from TRBV19 and TRBJ2-3; a weak D match, TRBD1 (6 bases). Germline V lookup: CDR1 LNHDA, CDR2 SQIVND (reference sequence). This CDR3 region has 16 residues. V was pared by 3 bases and J by 1 base, with 14 bases between. CDR3 region: CASSILGTIGTDTQYF. CDR3 bases: TGTGCCAGTAGTATCCTCGGGACAATTGGCACAGATACGCAGTATTTT.

CDR3 residues: CASSLSQGPTYEQYF. CDR3 DNA: TGTGCCAGCAGTTTATCCCAGGGTCCGACCTACGAGCAGTACTTC. The genes are TRBV27 and TRBJ2-7, with a tentative D call TRBD1 (5 bases). The CDR3 has 15 amino acids. Deletions cut 0 bases from V and 2 bases from J, with 11 bases between. Germline V gene lookup returns CDR1 MNHEY and CDR2 SMNVEV (reference sequence).

This clonotype was seen many times. The chain has TRBV5-1 and TRBJ2-1; the D is unclear. CDR1 and CDR2 from the germline V gene are SGHRS and YFSETQ. The V end was cut by 0 bases, the J end by 3 bases, with 16 bases between. This CDR3 is built from 17 residues. The CDR3 DNA follows: TGCGCCAGCAGCTTGGAGGCCGATGTCTACCTCTACAATGAGCAGTTCTTC. Protein: CASSLEADVYLYNEQFF.

This clonotype has a handful of counts. The J gene is TRBJ2-7, the V gene TRBV6-5; TRBD1 matches 7 bases. This CDR3 is built from 15 residues. The V gene's germline CDR1 is MNHEY and CDR2 SVGAGI. The J segment lost 4 bases and the V segment lost 2 bases, leaving 8 bases of the junction unmatched. CDR3 bases: TGTGCCAGCAGTTACCTGACAGGGAAGCTATACGAGCAGTACTTC. Translating gives CASSYLTGKLYEQYF.

This clonotype has ten or more counts. This chain's CDR3 is CASSYSLEGAYEQYF. The CDR3 DNA sequence: TGTGCCAGCAGTTACTCGTTGGAGGGCGCCTACGAGCAGTACTTC. This chain links TRBV6-2 or TRBV6-3 with TRBJ2-7; maybe TRBD2 (6 bases). The germline gives CDR1 MNHEY, CDR2 SVGEGT. Trimming shortened V by 0 bases and J by 2 bases, and 11 bases separated the two germline ends. There are 15 residues in the CDR3.

The table lists this clonotype with a few counts. The genes are TRBV29-1 and TRBJ2-7; D remains ambiguous. This CDR3 contains 11 residues. CDR1 and CDR2 (germline): SQVTM, ANQGSEA. Trimming removed 1 base from V and 6 bases from J, with 7 bases in between. This CDR3 reads CSVEGKTEQYF. The CDR3 coding sequence is TGCAGCGTTGAAGGCAAAACCGAGCAGTACTTC.

This clonotype was found many times. The V call is TRBV28, the J call TRBJ2-7, with no clear D. CDR1 and CDR2 (germline): MDHEN, SYDVKM. Trimming cost V 6 bases and J 2 bases, with 2 bases left between them. The CDR3 consists of 10 residues. CDR3 region: CASSTYEQYF. The CDR3 DNA reads TGTGCCAGCAGCACCTACGAGCAGTACTTC.

The rearrangement links TRBV20-1 to TRBJ2-2, with D possibly matching TRBD2 (5 bases). Germline V gene lookup returns CDR1 DFQATT and CDR2 SNEGSKA (reference sequence). This CDR3 has 16 residues. Trimming shortened V by 0 bases and J by 1 base, and 12 bases separated the two germline ends. The CDR3 reads CSARDSEGRNTGELFF. The CDR3 DNA reads as TGCAGTGCTAGAGACTCCGAGGGCAGGAACACCGGGGAGCTGTTTTTT.

The V call is TRBV5-1, the J call TRBJ2-3, with TRBD2 matching 10 bases. This CDR3 is 17 amino acids long. V lost 0 bases to trimming and J lost 0 bases; unmatched junction nucleotides: 4. Germline assignment: CDR1 SGHRS and CDR2 YFSETQ. The CDR3 loop is CASSLAGLAASTDTQYF. DNA for the CDR3: TGCGCCAGCAGCTTGGCTGGACTAGCGGCTAGCACAGATACGCAGTATTTT.

This clonotype was observed at least ten times. V and J are TRBV29-1 and TRBJ2-5, with unresolved D. The CDR3 is 9 residues long. Trimming removed 8 bases at V and 7 bases at J, with 8 bases between. CDR1 and CDR2 from the germline V gene are SQVTM and ANQGSEA. CDR3 region: CSRPGTQYF. The CDR3 DNA follows: TGCAGCCGACCGGGGACCCAGTACTTC.

This clonotype was observed at least ten times. The chain has TRBV5-1 and TRBJ1-2; 12 bases agree with TRBD1. With 5 bases clipped from V and 6 bases from J, the junction kept 11 bases outside the gene matches. The CDR3 extends over 16 amino acids. CDR1 and CDR2 from the germline V gene are SGHRS and YFSETQ. For the CDR3, the DNA is TGCGCCAGCAGACATGGGACAGGGGGCGCGATTAATGGCTACACCTTC. It encodes CASRHGTGGAINGYTF.

This clonotype has a handful of counts. The chain links TRBV4-3 to TRBJ1-1; TRBD1 matches at 7 bases. CDR3 length: 15 amino acids. V trimming: 2 bases; J trimming: 1 base; junction bases outside the gene matches: 4. Looked up from germline, CDR1 is LGHNA and CDR2 is YSLEER. In DNA, the CDR3 is TGCGCCAGCAGCCAAAAGGGACAGCAGAACACTGAAGCTTTCTTT. This encodes CASSQKGQQNTEAFF.

The gene calls are TRBV15 and TRBJ2-7, with 7 bases lining up with TRBD1. CDR1 is LNHNV and CDR2 is YYDKDF in the germline V gene (reference sequence). The length of the CDR3 is 16 residues. After removal of 3 bases from V and 0 bases from J, the junction contained 8 bases not matched to a gene. CDR3: CATSRGSTGSSYEQYF. CDR3 bases: TGTGCCACCAGCAGGGGTTCGACAGGGAGCTCCTACGAGCAGTACTTC.

A few counts support this clonotype. The rearrangement links TRBV4-1 to TRBJ1-2, with 8 bases lining up with TRBD1. CDR3 size: 15 residues. Germline CDR1 reads MGHRA; CDR2 reads YSYEKL. V shed 0 bases and J 8 bases; nucleotides not matched to a gene: 8. The CDR3 DNA follows: TGCGCCAGCAGCCAAGATTGGGGCCGGACAGGGGGCTACACCTTC. Its translation: CASSQDWGRTGGYTF.

The table lists this clonotype with a few counts. The V call is TRBV29-1, the J call TRBJ1-3; no reliable D call. From germline, CDR1 is SQVTM and CDR2 ANQGSEA. The germline V and J ends were trimmed by 7 bases and 0 bases, with 7 bases remaining between them. CDR3 length: 12 residues. This chain's CDR3 is CSAMGSGNTIYF. CDR3 in DNA: TGCAGCGCCATGGGCTCTGGAAACACCATATATTTT. The full variable domain, with the rest looked up from reference TRBV29-1 and TRBJ1-3, is SAVISQKPSRDICQRGTSLTIQCQVDSQVTMMFWYRQQPGQSLTLIATANQGSEATYESGFVIDKFPISRPNLTFSTLTVSNMSPEDSSIYLCSAMGSGNTIYFGEGSWLTVV.

This chain links TRBV20-1 with TRBJ2-1, with TRBD2 identical over 9 bases. The CDR3 sequence is 15 residues long. The J segment lost 4 bases and the V segment lost 2 bases, leaving 6 bases of the junction unmatched. In germline, CDR1 is DFQATT, CDR2 SNEGSKA (reference sequence). The DNA of the CDR3 is TGCAGTGCTAGAAATAGCGGGAGTGCATACAATGAGCAGTTCTTC. It specifies CSARNSGSAYNEQFF.

There are many counts of this clonotype. V and J are TRBV7-9 and TRBJ1-4, with no clear D. Germline-derived CDR1 and CDR2 are SEHNR and FQNEAQ (reference sequence). V was cut by 0 bases and J by 5 bases, with 10 bases left in between. The CDR3 has 15 amino acids. CDR3 residues: CASSLAVTPNEKLFF. The CDR3 DNA reads TGTGCCAGCAGCTTAGCGGTTACTCCAAATGAAAAACTGTTTTTT.

As regards this clonotype: Without the conserved terminal phenylalanine or tryptophan, this CDR3 likely stems from a read error. The DNA is omitted, as the CDR3 cannot be located on it reliably, and the CDR3 follows TCRdb's listing. The chain is built from TRBV3-1 and TRBJ2-7; the table's D gene call, TRBD1, was not cross checked with the DNA. The CDR3 contains 11 residues when both ends are counted. The germline gives CDR1 LGHDT, CDR2 YNNKEL (reference sequence). The CDR3 sequence is CASSLPPGLGP.

The V call is TRBV5-1, the J call TRBJ1-1; D not certain. V gave up 1 base and J gave up 5 bases, with 12 bases separating them. The CDR3 totals 14 residues. Germline CDR1 is SGHRS and CDR2 is YFSETQ. CDR3 residues: CASSLLDNPTEAFF. The CDR3 bases are TGCGCCAGCAGCTTGCTAGACAATCCGACTGAAGCTTTCTTT.

This clonotype was found a few times. The chain has TRBV7-8 and TRBJ2-7; 10 bases map to TRBD1. Germline CDR1 and CDR2: SGHVS and FQNEAQ. Losses at the gene ends were 4 bases for V and 2 bases for J; bases not matched to a gene: 5. There are 15 residues in the CDR3. The CDR3 region has the DNA TGTGCCAGCAGCTCAGGACAGGGGGGGGCCTACGAGCAGTACTTC. Translated: CASSSGQGGAYEQYF.

The chain links TRBV6-4 to TRBJ2-1; TRBD2 agrees at 8 bases. CDR1 and CDR2 (germline): MRHNA, SNTAGT. With 3 bases clipped from V and 9 bases from J, the junction kept 13 bases outside the gene matches. The CDR3 runs 16 residues. CDR3 protein: CASSDGLTSVAGEQFF. The DNA for the CDR3 is TGTGCCAGCAGTGATGGCTTGACTAGCGTGGCGGGTGAGCAGTTCTTC.

This chain joins TRBV7-9 and TRBJ2-7; D tentatively fits TRBD1 or TRBD2 (5 bases each). V was shortened by 6 bases and J by 2 bases, with 44 bases between the two germline ends. Germline CDR1 and CDR2: SEHNR and FQNEAQ (reference sequence). The CDR3 covers 24 residues. CDR3 nucleotides: TGTGCCAGCAGGCCTCCATCGTTCGCTCAGTTTCCGAAAGAGTCGAGGGGTTGGCCCTACGAGCAGTACTTC. Translation: CASRPPSFAQFPKESRGWPYEQYF.

This sequence joins TRBV24-1 and TRBJ2-7, with a possible D match to TRBD2 (6 bases). CDR1 and CDR2 (germline): KGHDR, SFDVKD. Trimming left V 5 bases short and J 6 bases short, with 10 bases between. This CDR3 region has 12 residues. The CDR3 loop reads CATSVEGGEQYF. CDR3 nucleotides: TGTGCCACCAGTGTGGAGGGTGGCGAGCAGTACTTC.